The clone carrying this T cell receptor (beta chain) was counted ten times or more. Antigen: not known. The data are from a study of blood T cells in healthy people across ages. Study conclusions and caveats: Roughly linear declines in TCR beta diversity per million T cells occurred with age.

Germline V gives CDR1 GTSNPN, CDR2 SVGIG (reference sequence). The CDR3 loop spans 15 amino acids. Trimming left V 3 bases short and J 0 bases short, with 15 bases between. Alongside a J-beta primer mix, a sample-barcoded 5' primer served in a second PCR lasting about 6 to 12 cycles. TCRdb analysed the 5' RACE reads with MiXCR anew, one entry per CDR3 protein. Among about 1.7 million distinct CDR3 sequences, 28% were seen once, and the ten largest hold 6.5% to 8.5%. The TCR originated in a woman aged 25 to 39 in good health. The chain joins TRBV30 to TRBJ2-7; TRBD2 is a possible D gene (5 bases). The material sequenced was blood. The CDR3 spells CAWRRVGGRSYEQYF. CDR3 bases: TGTGCCTGGAGGAGGGTCGGCGGTCGCTCCTACGAGCAGTACTTC.